This entry describes one TCR beta chain. Its antigen remains unknown. This record belongs to a study of long-term antiretroviral therapy in people with HIV. The germline V and J ends were trimmed by 4 bases and 6 bases, with 25 bases remaining between them. The CDR3 is made up of 18 amino acids. The V gene's germline CDR1 is SGDLS and CDR2 YYNGEE. Study-wide points: Versus controls, repertoires in people with HIV had narrower CDR3 length ranges. Diversity went up after ART and still fell short of transplant donor controls. Pre-ART clonal expansions dominated every time point's repertoire.

Researchers report immunoSEQ v3.0 was run at survey level. Roughly 40,000-50,000 T-cell genomes per sample were the sequencing target. Repertoires were generated with immunoSEQ multiplex PCR, while TCRdb's copy carries only in-frame clones and drops some. The sample records more than 15,000 clones, 80% being singletons. This chain joins TRBV9 and TRBJ1-4; D perhaps matches TRBD1 (5 bases). Sequences were derived from unsorted PBMCs, sampled 2.9 years after starting antiretroviral therapy. This clonotype originated in a woman aged 25 to 39 with HIV. Here the CDR3 reads CASSPHSGPRFKDEKLFF. The CDR3 nucleotides are TGTGCCAGCAGCCCCCACTCGGGACCGAGATTCAAGGATGAAAAACTGTTTTTT.